Presented here are 25 T cell receptor beta chains from one specimen sequenced in a study of cytomegalovirus exposure and HLA in healthy donors (dated by TCRdb to about 2017). Library method: the immunoSEQ multiplex PCR assay. For the multiplex PCR, a mixture combining 60 forward primers for TCR Vbeta segments and 13 reverse primers for TCR Jbeta segments was used. Sourced from immuneACCESS, this table was stored by TCRdb with only in-frame sequences that have V and J called. A share of the clones is absent; for the studies checked, an unresolved V gene accounts for under half, and the remainder has no known explanation. The sample profile shows 75,000 to 90,000 clones; 85% of them were found once. The ten largest clones add up to 6.5% to 9% of the sample. Sequenced material: PBMCs. These receptors all stem from a man between 35 and 55 years old in good health and CMV-seropositive.

In this sample, this clone turned up once. This chain uses TRBV5-1 with TRBJ2-1; 10 nucleotides match TRBD2. CDR3 size: 15 residues. Germline loops: CDR1 SGHRS, CDR2 YFSETQ. V was clipped by 5 bases and J by 4 bases; unmatched bases: 6. The CDR3 protein is CASRQTSGSYNEQFF. As DNA, the CDR3 is TGCGCCAGCAGACAGACTAGCGGGTCATACAATGAGCAGTTCTTC.

V usage is TRBV6-6 and J usage is TRBJ2-5; D is possibly TRBD2 (6 bases). Looked up from germline, CDR1 is MNHNY and CDR2 is SVGAGI (reference sequence). The V end was cut by 6 bases, the J end by 6 bases, with 14 bases between. This CDR3 spans 13 amino acids. The CDR3 spells CASSPGGVKTQYF. In DNA form, the CDR3 reads TGTGCCAGCAGCCCCGGAGGGGTTAAGACCCAGTACTTC.

This clone was detected once. The V call is TRBV27, the J call TRBJ2-1; the match to TRBD2 covers 10 bases. CDR3 length: 16 amino acids. The germline gives CDR1 MNHEY, CDR2 SMNVEV (reference sequence). V gave up 5 bases and J gave up 4 bases; unmatched junction bases: 8. The DNA of the CDR3 is TGTGCCAGCAGTCTCTGGGCTAGCGGGGGTTACAATGAGCAGTTCTTC. Residues: CASSLWASGGYNEQFF.

Only one count was recorded for this clone. The V and J genes are TRBV25-1 and TRBJ2-3; TRBD1 agrees at 7 bases. The CDR3 is 15 residues long. Germline-derived CDR1 and CDR2 are MGHDK and SYGVNS. With V trimmed by 4 bases and J by 1 base, 5 bases remained unmatched. The CDR3 DNA reads TGTGCCAGCAGTGGCATTGGGACAGGCACAGATACGCAGTATTTT. It yields the protein CASSGIGTGTDTQYF. The variable domain in full, with the rest retrieved from reference TRBV25-1 and TRBJ2-3, is EADIYQTPRYLVIGTGKKITLECSQTMGHDKMYWYQQDPGMELHLIHYSYGVNSTEKGDLSSESTVSRIRTEHFPLTLESARPSHTSQYLCASSGIGTGTDTQYFGPGTRLTVL.

This rearrangement joins TRBV4-2 to TRBJ2-7; weak D call: TRBD1 (5 bases). Trimming took 0 bases from V and 0 from J, leaving 15 bases between them. The CDR3 loop spans 17 amino acids. CDR1 is LGHNA and CDR2 is YNFKEQ in the germline V gene. CDR3 residues: CASSQDIRAPSSYEQYF. CDR3 in DNA: TGTGCCAGCAGCCAAGATATCAGGGCGCCGAGCTCCTACGAGCAGTACTTC.

This rearrangement joins TRBV5-1 to TRBJ2-5; 8 nucleotides align to TRBD2. Germline values: CDR1 SGHRS, CDR2 YFSETQ. Trimming took 0 bases from V and 2 from J; bases not matched to a gene: 9. This CDR3 is 17 amino acids long. CDR3 in amino acids: CASSLAVVAGPQETQYF. CDR3 nucleotides: TGCGCCAGCAGCTTGGCGGTAGTAGCGGGGCCTCAAGAGACCCAGTACTTC.

The J gene is TRBJ2-3, the V gene TRBV28, with TRBD2 matching 7 bases. The V segment lost 5 bases and the J segment 1 base; nucleotides outside the gene matches: 6. The CDR3 covers 15 residues. CDR1 MDHEN and CDR2 SYDVKM come from the germline V gene. The CDR3 bases are TGTGCCAGCAGTCGCCCCACTAGCGGCACAGATACGCAGTATTTT. Encoded protein: CASSRPTSGTDTQYF.

This clone was recorded a few times. The V gene is TRBV5-1, the J gene TRBJ2-7, with 7 bases lining up with TRBD1. CDR3 length equals 13 residues. The J segment lost 5 bases and the V segment lost 0 bases, leaving 2 bases of the junction unmatched. CDR1 and CDR2 from the germline V gene are SGHRS and YFSETQ. CDR3 residues: CASSLATGDEQYF. For the CDR3, the DNA is TGCGCCAGCAGCTTGGCCACAGGGGACGAGCAGTACTTC.

The chain joins TRBV6-5 to TRBJ2-7, with 10 bases fitting TRBD2. Per the germline V gene, CDR1 is MNHEY and CDR2 is SVGAGI. V lost 7 bases and J lost 6; bases outside the gene matches: 9. The CDR3 extends over 14 amino acids. CDR3 residues: CASNALAGVSEQYF. The CDR3 coding sequence is TGTGCCAGCAACGCCCTAGCGGGAGTAAGCGAGCAGTACTTC.

The J gene is TRBJ2-2, the V gene TRBV7-2; 9 bases agree with TRBD2. Per the germline V gene, CDR1 is SGHTA and CDR2 is FQGNSA. CDR3 size: 15 residues. V shed 8 bases and J 1 base; nucleotides not matched to a gene: 5. The CDR3 DNA follows: TGTGCCAGCCTTAGCGGGGGCTGGAACACCGGGGAGCTGTTTTTT. The encoded protein is CASLSGGWNTGELFF.

The chain combines TRBV10-3 with TRBJ1-2; D is unclear. With 2 bases removed from V and 1 base from J, the gap between germline ends came to 11 bases. Germline CDR1 ENHRY, CDR2 SYGVKD. The CDR3 runs 15 residues. DNA of the CDR3: TGTGCCATCAGTGAGATCTCTGGAGGTAACTATGGCTACACCTTC. It translates to CAISEISGGNYGYTF.

V and J are TRBV6-1 and TRBJ2-5; 8 nucleotides match TRBD2. V lost 1 base and J lost 1; bases outside the gene matches: 8. Germline V CDR1 and CDR2: MNHNS, SASEGT. This CDR3 is 17 amino acids long. CDR3 loop: CASSEVPIAGGQETQYF. The CDR3 DNA sequence: TGTGCCAGCAGTGAAGTCCCCATCGCGGGAGGCCAAGAGACCCAGTACTTC.

This sequence joins TRBV11-3 and TRBJ2-5, with TRBD1 identical over 9 bases. V lost 3 bases to trimming and J lost 5 bases; unmatched junction nucleotides: 13. Germline CDR1 and CDR2: SGHNT and YENEEA. The CDR3 covers 17 residues. CDR3: CASSLGQGVGVMETQYF. CDR3 DNA sequence: TGTGCCAGCAGCTTGGGACAGGGTGTGGGGGTGATGGAGACCCAGTACTTC.

V gene TRBV7-2 combines with J gene TRBJ2-7; 9 bases fit TRBD2. CDR1 SGHTA and CDR2 FQGNSA come from the germline V gene. Trimming took 5 bases from V and 0 from J; bases not matched to a gene: 11. This CDR3 has 17 amino acids. The CDR3 nucleotides are TGTGCCAGCAGCCCTTGGGGGCTAGCGGGAAGCTCCTACGAGCAGTACTTC. As protein: CASSPWGLAGSSYEQYF.

This rearrangement joins TRBV6-5 to TRBJ1-1, with 9 bases lining up with TRBD1. J gave up 4 bases and V 0 bases, and 0 bases lay outside the gene matches. The CDR3 runs to 14 residues. CDR1 and CDR2 (germline): MNHEY, SVGAGI. This chain's CDR3 is CASSYSTGGTEAFF. CDR3 bases: TGTGCCAGCAGTTACTCGACAGGGGGCACTGAAGCTTTCTTT.

This chain uses TRBV6-1 with TRBJ1-5; D perhaps matches TRBD1 (5 bases). This CDR3 contains 15 residues. CDR1 is MNHNS, CDR2 SASEGT, per germline. Trimming removed 1 base at V and 3 bases at J, with 10 bases between. CDR3 protein: CASSEEGRVNQPQHF. DNA of the CDR3: TGTGCCAGCAGTGAAGAGGGGCGCGTCAATCAGCCCCAGCATTTT.

A single count supports this clone. This rearrangement joins TRBV5-1 to TRBJ2-1; 11 bases map to TRBD2. The CDR3 length is 16 residues. The V gene's germline CDR1 is SGHRS and CDR2 YFSETQ. The junction had 7 bases not matched to a gene; V was cut back by 1 base and J by 7 bases. The CDR3 sequence is CASSLPLLAGENEQFF. Here the CDR3 DNA reads TGCGCCAGCAGCTTGCCCCTACTAGCGGGAGAGAATGAGCAGTTCTTC.

The gene calls are TRBV4-1 and TRBJ2-2, with D perhaps matching TRBD1 (6 bases). This CDR3 comprises 18 residues. With 2 bases removed from V and 0 bases from J, the gap between germline ends came to 16 bases. Per the germline V gene, CDR1 is MGHRA and CDR2 is YSYEKL. The CDR3 DNA reads as TGCGCCAGCAGCCAACGCGACCTCAGGGGCGCGAACACCGGGGAGCTGTTTTTT. Amino acid sequence: CASSQRDLRGANTGELFF.

V and J are TRBV7-8 and TRBJ1-1, with TRBD1 as a possible D gene (5 bases). CDR3 size: 16 residues. Germline values: CDR1 SGHVS, CDR2 FQNEAQ. The germline V and J ends were trimmed by 4 bases and 1 base, with 16 bases remaining between them. The CDR3 nucleotides read TGTGCCAGCAGCTCCCCTTCAGGGTGGGAGAACACTGAAGCTTTCTTT. Its protein product is CASSSPSGWENTEAFF.

The rearrangement links TRBV5-1 to TRBJ1-1; TRBD1 might be the D (6 bases). Germline V CDR1 and CDR2: SGHRS, YFSETQ. This CDR3 comprises 15 residues. V was clipped by 3 bases and J by 1 base, with 13 bases between them. CDR3 protein: CASSSTQGPNTEAFF. As DNA, the CDR3 is TGCGCCAGCAGCTCTACACAGGGCCCGAACACTGAAGCTTTCTTT.

This chain joins TRBV28 and TRBJ2-7; weak D call: TRBD1 (5 bases). There are 13 residues in the CDR3. V was cut by 7 bases and J by 3 bases, with 13 bases left in between. CDR1 and CDR2 (germline): MDHEN, SYDVKM. The DNA for the CDR3 is TGTGCCAGCACAGCATCAGGGCTCTACGAGCAGTACTTC. Protein product: CASTASGLYEQYF.

The chain joins TRBV28 to TRBJ1-6; a weak D match, TRBD1 (6 bases). V was trimmed by 8 bases and J by 7 bases, leaving 15 bases between them. Germline lookup yields CDR1 MDHEN and CDR2 SYDVKM. The CDR3 length is 14 residues. This chain's CDR3 is CASQDSIVNSPLHF. Written as DNA, the CDR3 is TGTGCCAGCCAGGACAGTATCGTAAATTCACCCCTCCACTTT. Supplemented by reference TRBV28 and TRBJ1-6, the full variable domain reads DVKVTQSSRYLVKRTGEKVFLECVQDMDHENMFWYRQDPGLGLRLIYFSYDVKMKEKGDIPEGYSVSREKKERFSLILESASTNQTSMYLCASQDSIVNSPLHFGNGTRLTVT.

This clone has a single count. V gene TRBV7-9 combines with J gene TRBJ1-4; 8 positions match TRBD1. The junction had 15 bases not matched to a gene; V was cut back by 8 bases and J by 13 bases. This CDR3 is 14 amino acids long. From germline, CDR1 is SEHNR and CDR2 FQNEAQ (reference sequence). CDR3 in DNA: TGTGCCAGCGGAAAGGACAGGGAGGGACCGGGACTGTTTTTT. It encodes CASGKDREGPGLFF.

V is TRBV14 and J is TRBJ1-6; perhaps TRBD1 as D (5 bases). V lost 0 bases and J lost 3, with 6 bases in between. Per germline, CDR1 SGHDN and CDR2 FVKESK. The CDR3 loop spans 15 amino acids. The CDR3 here is CASSQDGGYNSPLHF. In DNA form, the CDR3 reads TGTGCCAGCAGCCAAGACGGGGGCTATAATTCACCCCTCCACTTT.

This chain uses TRBV2 with TRBJ1-2; no definite D call. The CDR3 is made up of 13 amino acids. The V gene's germline CDR1 is SNHLY and CDR2 FYNNEI. The germline V and J ends were trimmed by 4 bases and 8 bases, with 14 bases remaining between them. The CDR3 spells CASSVATRRGYTF. The DNA for the CDR3 is TGTGCCAGCAGTGTTGCCACCAGGAGGGGCTACACCTTC.